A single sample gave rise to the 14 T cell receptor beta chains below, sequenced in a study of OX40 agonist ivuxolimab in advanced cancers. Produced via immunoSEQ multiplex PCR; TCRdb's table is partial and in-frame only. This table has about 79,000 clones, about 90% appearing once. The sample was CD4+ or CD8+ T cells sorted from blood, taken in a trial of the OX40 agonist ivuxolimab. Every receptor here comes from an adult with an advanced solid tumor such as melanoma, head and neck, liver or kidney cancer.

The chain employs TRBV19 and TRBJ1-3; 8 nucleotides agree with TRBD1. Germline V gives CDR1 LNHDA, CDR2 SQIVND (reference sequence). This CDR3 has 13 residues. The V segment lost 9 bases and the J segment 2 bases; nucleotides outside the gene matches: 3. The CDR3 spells CASEDRAGNTIYF. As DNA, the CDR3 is TGTGCCAGCGAGGACAGGGCTGGAAACACCATATATTTT.

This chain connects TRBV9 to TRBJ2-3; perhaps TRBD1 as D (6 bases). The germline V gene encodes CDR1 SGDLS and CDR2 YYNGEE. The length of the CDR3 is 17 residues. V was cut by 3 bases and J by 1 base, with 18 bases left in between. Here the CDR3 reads CASSATGGGPGTDTQYF. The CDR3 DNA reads TGTGCCAGCAGCGCGACAGGTGGGGGCCCGGGCACAGATACGCAGTATTTT.

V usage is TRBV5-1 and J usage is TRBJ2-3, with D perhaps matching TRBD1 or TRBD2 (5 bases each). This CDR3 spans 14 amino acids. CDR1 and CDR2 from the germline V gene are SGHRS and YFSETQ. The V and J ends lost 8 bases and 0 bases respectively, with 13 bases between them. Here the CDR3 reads CASNPGPSTDTQYF. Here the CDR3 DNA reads TGCGCCAGTAACCCGGGGCCTAGCACAGATACGCAGTATTTT.

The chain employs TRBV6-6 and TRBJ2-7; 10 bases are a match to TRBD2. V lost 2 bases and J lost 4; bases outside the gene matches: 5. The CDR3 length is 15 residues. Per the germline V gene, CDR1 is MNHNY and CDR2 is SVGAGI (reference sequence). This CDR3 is CASSYASGSSYEQYF. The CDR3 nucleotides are TGTGCCAGCAGTTACGCTAGCGGGAGTTCTTACGAGCAGTACTTC.

The CDR3: CASSLEVSGANTGELFF. The CDR3 DNA follows: TGTGCCAGCAGCTTAGAAGTTAGCGGGGCTAACACCGGGGAGCTGTTTTTT. The V call is TRBV7-8, the J call TRBJ2-2; 8 positions match TRBD2. The CDR3 length is 17 residues. After removal of 1 base from V and 2 bases from J, the junction contained 6 bases not matched to a gene. The germline gives CDR1 SGHVS, CDR2 FQNEAQ. Drawing the rest from reference TRBV7-8 and TRBJ2-2, the complete variable domain is GAGVSQSPRYKVAKRGQDVALRCDPISGHVSLFWYQQALGQGPEFLTYFQNEAQLDKSGLPSDRFFAERPEGSVSTLKIQRTQQEDSAVYLCASSLEVSGANTGELFFGEGSRLTVL.

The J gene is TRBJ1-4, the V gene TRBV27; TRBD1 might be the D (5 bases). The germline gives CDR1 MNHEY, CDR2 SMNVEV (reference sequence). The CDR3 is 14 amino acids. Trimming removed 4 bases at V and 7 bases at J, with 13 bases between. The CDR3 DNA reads TGTGCCAGCAGTTCCGCCGGGGCCGGTGAAAAACTGTTTTTT. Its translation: CASSSAGAGEKLFF. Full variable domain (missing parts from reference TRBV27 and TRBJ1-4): EAQVTQNPRYLITVTGKKLTVTCSQNMNHEYMSWYRQDPGLGLRQIYYSMNVEVTDKGDVPEGYKVSRKEKRNFPLILESPSPNQTSLYFCASSSAGAGEKLFFGSGTQLSVL.

CDR3 in amino acids: CASSLGLATDNTGELFF. DNA for the CDR3: TGTGCCAGCAGCTTGGGACTAGCGACCGATAACACCGGGGAGCTGTTTTTT. The chain recombines TRBV5-4 with TRBJ2-2; 8 nucleotides match TRBD2. J lost 2 bases, V lost 0 bases, and 6 bases had no gene match. This CDR3 region has 17 residues. Germline V gene sequence: CDR1 SGHNT, CDR2 YYREEE (reference sequence). The full variable domain, with the rest looked up from reference TRBV5-4 and TRBJ2-2, is ETGVTQSPTHLIKTRGQQVTLRCSSQSGHNTVSWYQQALGQGPQFIFQYYREEENGRGNFPPRFSGLQFPNYSSELNVNALELDDSALYLCASSLGLATDNTGELFFGEGSRLTVL.

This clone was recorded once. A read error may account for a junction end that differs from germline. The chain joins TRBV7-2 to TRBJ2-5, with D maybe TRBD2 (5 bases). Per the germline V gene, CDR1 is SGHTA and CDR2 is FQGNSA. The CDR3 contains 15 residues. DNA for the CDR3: TGTGCCAGCAGCCTAGCCGCGGGTAACCAAGAGACCCAGTACTTC. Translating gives CASSLAAGNQETQYF. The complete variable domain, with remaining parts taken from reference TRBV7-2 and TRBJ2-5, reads GAGVSQSPSNKVTEKGKDVELRCDPISGHTALYWYRQSLGQGLEFLIYFQGNSAPDKSGLPSDRFSAERTGGSVSTLTIQRTQQEDSAVYLCASSLAAGNQETQYFGPGTRLLVL.

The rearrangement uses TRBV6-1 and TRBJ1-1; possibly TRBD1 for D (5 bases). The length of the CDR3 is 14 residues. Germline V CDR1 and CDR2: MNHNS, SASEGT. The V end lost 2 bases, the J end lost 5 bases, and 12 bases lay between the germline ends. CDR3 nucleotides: TGTGCCAGCAGTGAAAGACGGCAGGGAACTGAAGCTTTCTTT. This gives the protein CASSERRQGTEAFF.

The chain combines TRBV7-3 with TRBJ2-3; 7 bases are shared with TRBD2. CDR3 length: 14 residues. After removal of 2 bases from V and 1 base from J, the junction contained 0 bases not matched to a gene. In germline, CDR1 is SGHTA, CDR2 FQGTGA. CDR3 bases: TGTGCCAGCAGCTTACTAGCGGGCACAGATACGCAGTATTTT. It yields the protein CASSLLAGTDTQYF.

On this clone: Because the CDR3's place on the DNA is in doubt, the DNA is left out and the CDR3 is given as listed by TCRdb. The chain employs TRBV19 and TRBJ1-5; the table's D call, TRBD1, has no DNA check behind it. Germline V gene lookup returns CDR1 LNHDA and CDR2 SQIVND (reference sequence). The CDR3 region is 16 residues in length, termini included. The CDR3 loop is CASTSGTGHSNQPQHF.

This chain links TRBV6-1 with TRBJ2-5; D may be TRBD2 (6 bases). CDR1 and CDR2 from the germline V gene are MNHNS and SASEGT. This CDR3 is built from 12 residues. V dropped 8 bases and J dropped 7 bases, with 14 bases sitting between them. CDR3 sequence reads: CASCRDGGTQYF. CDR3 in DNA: TGTGCCAGCTGCCGGGACGGGGGGACCCAGTACTTC.

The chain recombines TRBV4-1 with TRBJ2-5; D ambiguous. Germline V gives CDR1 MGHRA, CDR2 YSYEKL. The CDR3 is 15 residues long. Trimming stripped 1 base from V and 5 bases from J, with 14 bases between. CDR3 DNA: TGCGCCAGCAGCCAAGGACCACCGGTGGGGGAGACCCAGTACTTC. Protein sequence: CASSQGPPVGETQYF.

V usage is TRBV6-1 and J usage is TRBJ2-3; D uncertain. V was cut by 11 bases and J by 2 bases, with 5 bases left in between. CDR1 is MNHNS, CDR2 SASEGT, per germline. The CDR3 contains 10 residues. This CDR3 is CAGATDTQYF. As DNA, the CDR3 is TGTGCCGGTGCCACAGATACGCAGTATTTT.